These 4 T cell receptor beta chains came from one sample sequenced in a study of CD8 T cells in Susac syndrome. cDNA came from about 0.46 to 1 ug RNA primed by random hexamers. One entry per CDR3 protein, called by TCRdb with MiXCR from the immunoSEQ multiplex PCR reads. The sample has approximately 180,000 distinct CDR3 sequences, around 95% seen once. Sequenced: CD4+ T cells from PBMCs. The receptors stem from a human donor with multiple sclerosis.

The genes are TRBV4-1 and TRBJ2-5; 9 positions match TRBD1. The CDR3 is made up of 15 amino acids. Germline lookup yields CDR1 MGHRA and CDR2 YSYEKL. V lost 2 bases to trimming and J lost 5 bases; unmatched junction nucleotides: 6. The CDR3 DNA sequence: TGCGCCAGCAGCCAATCTACAGGGGGCTGGGAGACCCAGTACTTC. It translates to CASSQSTGGWETQYF.

CDR3 residues: CASSTASGGSYNEQFF. CDR3 in DNA: TGTGCCAGCAGCACCGCTAGCGGGGGATCCTACAATGAGCAGTTCTTC. This chain connects TRBV5-4 to TRBJ2-1; TRBD2 aligns across 10 bases. The CDR3 has 16 amino acids. V lost 4 bases and J lost 1; bases outside the gene matches: 5. Germline lookup yields CDR1 SGHNT and CDR2 YYREEE (reference sequence).

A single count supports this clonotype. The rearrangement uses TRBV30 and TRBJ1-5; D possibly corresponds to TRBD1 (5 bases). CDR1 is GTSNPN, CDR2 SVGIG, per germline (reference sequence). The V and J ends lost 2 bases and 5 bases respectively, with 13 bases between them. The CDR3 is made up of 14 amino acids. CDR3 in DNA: TGTGCCTGGAGTCTCGACAGCCTGGATCAGCCCCAGCATTTT. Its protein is CAWSLDSLDQPQHF. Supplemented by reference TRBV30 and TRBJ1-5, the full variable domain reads SQTIHQWPATLVQPVGSPLSLECTVEGTSNPNLYWYRQAAGRGLQLLFYSVGIGQISSEVPQNLSASRPQDRQFILSSKKLLLSDSGFYLCAWSLDSLDQPQHFGDGTRLSIL.

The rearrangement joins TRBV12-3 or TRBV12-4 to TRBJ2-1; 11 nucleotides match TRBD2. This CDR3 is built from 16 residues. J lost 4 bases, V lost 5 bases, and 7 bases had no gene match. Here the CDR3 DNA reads TGTGCCAGCAGTATACCCGGGACTAGCGGATACAATGAGCAGTTCTTC. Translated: CASSIPGTSGYNEQFF.